The entry that follows covers one T cell receptor beta chain sequence. These data belong to a study of blood T cell repertoires in COVID-19. Study-level background: COVID-19 samples, acute and convalescent, were from the United States, Italy and Spain.

In the original processing: Amplification of reference gene primers provided the estimated nucleated cell counts. Measured with immunoSEQ multiplex PCR; TCRdb has only the in-frame clones, and not every one. For V, J and clone size, that table is used; D and trimming come from the DNA. The sample yields about 160,000 clones, about 87% seen once. V shed 3 bases and J shed 8 bases, with 12 bases lying between them. Germline V CDR1 and CDR2: SGHRS, YFSETQ. This CDR3 is built from 13 residues. This rearrangement joins TRBV5-1 to TRBJ2-1, with D unclear. The sequence came from a woman aged 55-70 years who had recovered from COVID-19. Sequencing was done on a sample of peripheral blood. In DNA, the CDR3 is TGCGCCAGCAGCTCCCTCCCTGAGGATGAGCAGTTCTTC. Translated: CASSSLPEDEQFF. The full variable domain, completed using reference TRBV5-1 and TRBJ2-1, is KAGVTQTPRYLIKTRGQQVTLSCSPISGHRSVSWYQQTPGQGLQFLFEYFSETQRNKGNFPGRFSGRQFSNSRSEMNVSTLELGDSALYLCASSSLPEDEQFFGPGTRLTVL.